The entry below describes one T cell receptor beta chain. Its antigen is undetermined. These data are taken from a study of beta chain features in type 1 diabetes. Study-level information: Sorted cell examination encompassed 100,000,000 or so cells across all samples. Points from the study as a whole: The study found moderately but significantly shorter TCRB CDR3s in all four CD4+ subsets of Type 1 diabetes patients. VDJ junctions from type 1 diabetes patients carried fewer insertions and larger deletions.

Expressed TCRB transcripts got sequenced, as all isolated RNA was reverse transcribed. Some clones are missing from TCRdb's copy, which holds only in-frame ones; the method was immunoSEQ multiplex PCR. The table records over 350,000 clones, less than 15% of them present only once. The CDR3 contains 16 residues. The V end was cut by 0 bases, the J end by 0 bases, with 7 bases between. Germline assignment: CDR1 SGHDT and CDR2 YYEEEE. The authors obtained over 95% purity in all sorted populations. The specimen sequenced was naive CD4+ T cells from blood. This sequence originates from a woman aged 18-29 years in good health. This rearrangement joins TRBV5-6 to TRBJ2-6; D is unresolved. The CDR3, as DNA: TGTGCCAGCAGCTTGGTATGGCACTCTGGGGCCAACGTCCTGACTTTC. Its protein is CASSLVWHSGANVLTF.